This passage covers 23 T cell receptor beta chains from one sample sequenced in a study of blood T cell repertoires in COVID-19 (dated by TCRdb to 2020 to 2021). Receptor amplification or capture employed the immunoSEQ multiplex PCR assay. Drawn from immuneACCESS, this table holds only the in-frame rearrangements with V and J called that TCRdb kept. Clones are partly lost; checked studies trace under half to an unresolved V gene and leave the rest unexplained. For this sample the table gives 170,000 or so clones, of which roughly 90% were detected only once. 5% to 8.5% of the sample is held by the ten biggest clonotypes. What was sequenced was PBMCs or T cells enriched from blood (not recorded which). These TCRs come from a woman between 45 and 60 years old who had recovered from COVID-19.

For this clone: The sample contains more than one DNA sequence encoding this CDR3. The CDR3 coding sequence is TGTGCCAGCAGTTTAGGGACAGGGGAAGCTTTCTTT. It encodes CASSLGTGEAFF. The chain carries TRBV28 and TRBJ1-1; 9 bases agree with TRBD1. This CDR3 has 12 residues. With 2 bases clipped from V and 8 bases from J, the junction kept 0 bases outside the gene matches. Germline values: CDR1 MDHEN, CDR2 SYDVKM.

The chain has TRBV24-1 and TRBJ2-3; 8 bases match TRBD1. The V gene end was trimmed by 4 bases and the J gene end by 5 bases; junction bases not matched to a gene: 10. Germline loops: CDR1 KGHDR, CDR2 SFDVKD. The CDR3 runs 16 residues. CDR3 sequence: CATSDPWTGRRDTQYF. CDR3 coding DNA: TGTGCCACCAGTGACCCATGGACAGGGAGGAGAGATACGCAGTATTTT.

V usage is TRBV9 and J usage is TRBJ2-3; 9 bases line up with TRBD2. CDR1 is SGDLS and CDR2 is YYNGEE in the germline V gene. This CDR3 has 18 residues. With 0 bases clipped from V and 2 bases from J, the junction kept 10 bases outside the gene matches. This CDR3 is CASSVGGSGGPPTDTQYF. DNA of the CDR3: TGTGCCAGCAGCGTAGGTGGTAGCGGGGGCCCTCCCACAGATACGCAGTATTTT.

This chain joins TRBV30 and TRBJ2-1; 11 nucleotides agree with TRBD2. The germline V gene has CDR1 GTSNPN and CDR2 SVGIG (reference sequence). With V trimmed by 4 bases and J by 4 bases, 6 bases remained unmatched. This CDR3 is built from 15 residues. DNA of the CDR3: TGTGCCTGGACCCACCTAGCGGGGGGATACAATGAGCAGTTCTTC. Its translation is CAWTHLAGGYNEQFF.

This clone was counted a single time. The chain joins TRBV7-3 to TRBJ1-1, with unresolved D. CDR3 size: 14 residues. V lost 1 base to trimming and J lost 0 bases, with 6 bases between them. Germline assignment: CDR1 SGHTA and CDR2 FQGTGA. CDR3 nucleotide sequence: TGTGCCAGCAGCTTAAACGGGGTGAACACTGAAGCTTTCTTT. Translated: CASSLNGVNTEAFF.

The chain is built from TRBV7-9 and TRBJ2-5, with a weak D call TRBD1 (7 bases). Per germline, CDR1 SEHNR and CDR2 FQNEAQ (reference sequence). The CDR3 extends over 15 amino acids. Trimming left V 5 bases short and J 5 bases short, with 18 bases between. The CDR3 sequence: CASSPLNPGGETQYF. CDR3 nucleotide sequence: TGTGCCAGCAGCCCTCTCAACCCAGGGGGGGAGACCCAGTACTTC.

V gene TRBV9 combines with J gene TRBJ2-3; possibly TRBD2 for D (5 bases). V lost 4 bases and J 5 bases, leaving 17 bases between the germline ends. Germline V gene data show CDR1 as SGDLS and CDR2 as YYNGEE. The length of the CDR3 is 15 residues. DNA of the CDR3: TGTGCCAGCAGCCCCCAGAGGGCCACCCAAGATACGCAGTATTTT. It translates to CASSPQRATQDTQYF.

The rearrangement uses TRBV19 and TRBJ1-1, with a tentative D call TRBD1 (6 bases). The V gene's germline CDR1 is LNHDA and CDR2 SQIVND (reference sequence). The CDR3 length is 12 residues. V gave up 10 bases and J gave up 1 base, with 10 bases separating them. The CDR3 here is CATQGWNTEAFF. CDR3 sequence (DNA): TGTGCCACCCAGGGGTGGAACACTGAAGCTTTCTTT.

The table lists this clone with a few counts. This chain links TRBV5-8 with TRBJ1-5, with D unclear. Germline CDR1 is SGHTS and CDR2 is YDEGEE. The CDR3 is 13 residues long. The V gene lost 2 bases and the J gene lost 0 bases, with 3 bases spanning the gap. The DNA for the CDR3 is TGTGCCAGCAGCTTCAATAGCAATCAGCCCCAGCATTTT. The encoded protein is CASSFNSNQPQHF.

The CDR3 bases are TGTGCCAGCAGTTTAGGGTCTAGCGCCGACGACGAGCAGTACTTC. This gives the protein CASSLGSSADDEQYF. The chain employs TRBV27 and TRBJ2-7; D is perhaps TRBD2 (6 bases). CDR1 MNHEY and CDR2 SMNVEV come from the germline V gene (reference sequence). The CDR3 runs 15 residues. Trimming took off 2 bases at V and 5 bases at J, with 16 bases between the two ends.

The V and J genes are TRBV13 and TRBJ2-1; a possible D gene is TRBD2 (5 bases). The germline gives CDR1 PRHDT, CDR2 FYEKMQ (reference sequence). V gave up 3 bases and J gave up 5 bases, with 11 bases separating them. CDR3 length: 14 amino acids. CDR3 sequence (DNA): TGTGCCAGCAGCTTCCGGCCCGGGGACAATGAGCAGTTCTTC. Protein sequence: CASSFRPGDNEQFF.

The chain is built from TRBV11-3 and TRBJ2-1; 10 bases agree with TRBD1. V was clipped by 1 base and J by 7 bases; unmatched bases: 4. Germline loops: CDR1 SGHNT, CDR2 YENEEA. CDR3 length: 15 amino acids. In DNA, the CDR3 is TGTGCCAGCAGCTTAGTTGGACAGGGGGAGAATGAGCAGTTCTTC. Its translation: CASSLVGQGENEQFF.

This chain connects TRBV11-2 to TRBJ1-2; TRBD1 aligns across 10 bases. CDR3 length: 14 residues. CDR1 and CDR2 (germline): SGHAT, FQNNGV. With V trimmed by 4 bases and J by 8 bases, 7 bases remained unmatched. The CDR3: CASSSPGDRGGYTF. The CDR3 DNA sequence: TGTGCCAGCAGCTCGCCGGGGGACAGGGGAGGCTACACCTTC.

The rearrangement links TRBV5-5 to TRBJ1-5; D is possibly TRBD1 (5 bases). Trimming stripped 4 bases from V and 7 bases from J, with 12 bases between. Per germline, CDR1 SGHKS and CDR2 YYEKEE (reference sequence). This CDR3 has 13 amino acids. DNA of the CDR3: TGTGCCAGCAGCGATGACAGAGGACAGCCCCAGCATTTT. Encoded protein: CASSDDRGQPQHF.

J is TRBJ1-5 and V is TRBV10-3, with TRBD1 matching over 7 bases. Per germline, CDR1 ENHRY and CDR2 SYGVKD. The CDR3 consists of 14 residues. The V segment lost 3 bases and the J segment 7 bases; nucleotides outside the gene matches: 6. The CDR3 spells CAISDFQGGQPQHF. CDR3 sequence (DNA): TGTGCCATCAGTGATTTTCAGGGGGGACAGCCCCAGCATTTT.

The CDR3, as DNA: TGTGCCAGCAGTAGGGACAGGGAAACTGGCTACACCTTC. It translates to CASSRDRETGYTF. The chain links TRBV25-1 to TRBJ1-2, with TRBD1 matching 9 bases. Unmatched junction bases numbered 5, after V lost 5 bases and J lost 7 bases. Germline lookup yields CDR1 MGHDK and CDR2 SYGVNS. This CDR3 comprises 13 residues.

The CDR3 here is CASSQAMVGGQDTGELFF. CDR3 DNA sequence: TGCGCCAGCAGCCAAGCCATGGTCGGGGGGCAGGACACCGGGGAGCTGTTTTTT. This chain connects TRBV4-3 to TRBJ2-2, with D possibly TRBD2 on 7 matching bases. Deletions cut 1 base from V and 3 bases from J, with 18 bases between. CDR3 length: 18 residues. Germline CDR1 reads LGHNA; CDR2 reads YSLEER.

This clone was detected ten times or more. This chain joins TRBV30 and TRBJ1-2, with D perhaps matching TRBD1 (5 bases). Germline CDR1 is GTSNPN and CDR2 is SVGIG (reference sequence). Between the trimmed V and J ends, which lost 6 bases and 4 bases, there was a span of 15 bases. The CDR3 extends over 13 amino acids. The CDR3 sequence: CACSRENGYGYTF. DNA of the CDR3: TGTGCCTGCAGCAGGGAAAATGGCTATGGCTACACCTTC.

This clone was observed a handful of times. The J gene is TRBJ1-6, the V gene TRBV6-5; 8 nucleotides align to TRBD1. From germline, CDR1 is MNHEY and CDR2 SVGAGI. V shed 0 bases, J shed 6 bases, and the junction held 1 base outside the gene matches. This CDR3 has 15 amino acids. This CDR3 is CASSYSGQVNSPLHF. CDR3 bases: TGTGCCAGCAGTTACTCGGGACAGGTTAATTCACCCCTCCACTTT.

This rearrangement joins TRBV6-2 or TRBV6-3 to TRBJ1-1, with D perhaps TRBD1 (6 bases). CDR1 and CDR2 from the germline V gene are MNHEY and SVGEGT. The CDR3 is 14 residues long. The V end was cut by 5 bases, the J end by 7 bases, with 17 bases between. The CDR3 sequence is CASSLDEQGFEAFF. The CDR3 DNA sequence: TGTGCCAGCAGTCTAGATGAACAGGGATTTGAAGCTTTCTTT.

The chain joins TRBV9 to TRBJ2-3; unclear D gene. The germline V gene encodes CDR1 SGDLS and CDR2 YYNGEE. This CDR3 has 13 amino acids. Deletions cut 0 bases from V and 9 bases from J, with 11 bases between. The CDR3, as DNA: TGTGCCAGCAGCGTAGTTAGTGCAGGCACGCAGTATTTT. Protein: CASSVVSAGTQYF.

Written as DNA, the CDR3 is TGTGCCAGCAGCTTAGATCGGTTGAGAAAACTGTTTTTT. Translated: CASSLDRLRKLFF. The chain is built from TRBV11-2 and TRBJ1-4; D is unresolved. V lost 0 bases and J 10 bases, leaving 9 bases between the germline ends. The CDR3 extends over 13 amino acids. Germline V CDR1 and CDR2: SGHAT, FQNNGV.

The chain has TRBV24-1 and TRBJ1-1; 11 bases are a match to TRBD1. The V segment lost 5 bases and the J segment 2 bases; nucleotides outside the gene matches: 3. The CDR3 spans 15 residues. Germline CDR1 is KGHDR and CDR2 is SFDVKD. The CDR3 sequence: CATSVGTGGNTEAFF. The CDR3 DNA is TGTGCCACCAGTGTAGGGACAGGGGGTAACACTGAAGCTTTCTTT.